This record covers a single T cell receptor (beta chain). The data were obtained in a study of identical twins. TCRdb used MiXCR to reprocess the 5' RACE reads, holding one entry per CDR3 protein. Of some 760,000 distinct CDR3 sequences listed, around a sixth are singletons. Per the germline V gene, CDR1 is SGHRS and CDR2 is YFSETQ. V lost 4 bases and J 16 bases, leaving 15 bases between the germline ends. The CDR3 contains 11 residues. The same data also contributed to another study, on T cells expressing NK-cell markers. Per that study: CD3+CD56+NKG2C+, CD3+CD56+NKG2C- and CD3+CD56-NKG2C+ T cells, once sorted, supplied the TCR beta repertoires. Seven of the eight sequenced donors were classified as HCMV-seropositive, and one was classified as seronegative. Several experiments confined sorting to alpha-beta TCR T cells with an anti-gamma-delta TCR antibody.

The sequenced sample was PBMCs. The V and J genes are TRBV5-1 and TRBJ2-4, with D unresolved. This receptor was taken from a woman in her late teens or twenties in good health. CDR3 sequence reads: CASSAPQRTYF. The DNA for the CDR3 is TGCGCCAGCAGCGCCCCACAGAGGACCTACTTC.